Reported below is one T cell receptor beta chain. Original methodology: Nucleated cell number was recorded as an estimate derived from reference gene primer amplification. The repertoire was sequenced with immunoSEQ multiplex PCR; TCRdb's copy has only in-frame clones and lacks some. The V and J calls and clone size come from that table; D and trimming were worked out from the DNA. The sample includes approximately 99,000 clones, 84% of them seen just once. CDR1 and CDR2 from the germline V gene are MNHEY and SVGAGI. This CDR3 is 16 amino acids long. Trimming took 4 bases from V and 7 from J; bases not matched to a gene: 8. The sample belongs to a study of blood T cell repertoires in COVID-19. Study as a whole: Samples representing acute and convalescent COVID-19 were sourced from the United States, Italy and Spain. PBMCs, B-cell-depleted T cells, or T cells provided the cDNA or gDNA that made up the material.

The chain carries TRBV6-5 and TRBJ1-6; 9 bases fit TRBD1. What was sequenced was peripheral blood. The sequence was obtained from a man in his 70s with active or convalescent COVID-19. CDR3 in amino acids: CASSSADRGVNSPLHF. In nucleotides, the CDR3 is TGTGCCAGCAGTTCCGCGGACAGGGGAGTCAATTCACCCCTCCACTTT.